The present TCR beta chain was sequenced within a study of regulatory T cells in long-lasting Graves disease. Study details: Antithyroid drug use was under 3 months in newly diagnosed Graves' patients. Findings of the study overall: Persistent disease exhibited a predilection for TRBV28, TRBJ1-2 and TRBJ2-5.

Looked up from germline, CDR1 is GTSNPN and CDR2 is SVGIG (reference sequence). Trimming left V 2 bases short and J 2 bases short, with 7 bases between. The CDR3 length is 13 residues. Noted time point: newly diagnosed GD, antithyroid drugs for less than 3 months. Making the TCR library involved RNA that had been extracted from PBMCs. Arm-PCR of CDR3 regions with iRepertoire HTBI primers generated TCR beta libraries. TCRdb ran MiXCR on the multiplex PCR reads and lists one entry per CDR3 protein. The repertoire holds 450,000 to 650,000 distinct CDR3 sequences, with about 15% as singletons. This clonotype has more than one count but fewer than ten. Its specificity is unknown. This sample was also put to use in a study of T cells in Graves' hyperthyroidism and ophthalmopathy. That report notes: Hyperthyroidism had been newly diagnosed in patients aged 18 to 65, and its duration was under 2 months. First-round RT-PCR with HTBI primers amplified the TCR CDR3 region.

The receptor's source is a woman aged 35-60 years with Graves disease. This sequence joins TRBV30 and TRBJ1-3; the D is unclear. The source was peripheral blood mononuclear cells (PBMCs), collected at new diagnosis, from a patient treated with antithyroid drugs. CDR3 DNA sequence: TGTGCCTGGAGTCTGGAAGCTGGAAACACCATATATTTT. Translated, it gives CAWSLEAGNTIYF.